A single T cell receptor (beta chain) is shown here with its context. The antigen is undetermined. The sequencing template was cDNA reverse transcribed from extracted RNA. Sequencing was performed with immunoSEQ multiplex PCR; in TCRdb, only in-frame clones are kept and a portion is missing. This sample has more than 90,000 clones; roughly three fifths occur once, and the top ten carry 12%. This CDR3 has 15 residues. Germline V lookup: CDR1 MNHEY, CDR2 SVGAGI. V dropped 2 bases and J dropped 4; count of bases not matched to a gene: 5. The data were obtained in a study of CD8+ T cells in alopecia areata. Study observations and caveats: Scalp and blood retained many expanded lesional clones during tofacitinib.

Described treatment: oral pan-JAK inhibitor, 5-10 mg twice daily. Both peripheral blood and punch biopsies of lesional scalp skin were obtained from patients who had alopecia areata. The chain has TRBV6-5 and TRBJ2-5; 9 positions match TRBD2. This specimen consisted of CD8+ T cells sorted from blood, obtained at week 24, from a patient treated with tofacitinib. This sequence originates from a human donor with alopecia areata. The CDR3 nucleotides are TGTGCCAGCAGTTACACGGCGGGGGGGTCAGAGACCCAGTACTTC. It specifies CASSYTAGGSETQYF.